These 20 T cell receptor beta chains came from one sample sequenced in a study of CD8 T cell repertoires and HIV-1 epitope variants. Here immunoSEQ multiplex PCR was the method, and the copy in TCRdb shows in-frame clones only, minus some. Of about 4,900 clones listed, approximately 66% were seen once; the top ten hold around 45%. No antigen has been assigned to these receptors. The sequencing sample was made of cultured CD8+ T cells derived from PBMCs. The source of these receptors is a male donor with HIV.

This clone has a single count. This sequence joins TRBV28 and TRBJ1-6, with D tentatively TRBD1 (6 bases). Trimming left V 5 bases short and J 0 bases short, with 14 bases between. CDR1 is MDHEN, CDR2 SYDVKM, per germline. This CDR3 is 17 amino acids long. CDR3 bases: TGTGCCAGCAGTCCAGTACAGGGAAGCTCCTATAATTCACCCCTCCACTTT. It encodes CASSPVQGSSYNSPLHF.

This clone was detected only a few times. This chain joins TRBV10-2 and TRBJ2-3; the match to TRBD2 covers 9 bases. CDR3 length: 15 amino acids. Germline CDR1 is WSHSY and CDR2 is SAAADI. Losses at the gene ends were 3 bases for V and 3 bases for J; bases not matched to a gene: 4. The CDR3 here is CASSETLAGTDTQYF. The DNA for the CDR3 is TGCGCCAGCAGTGAAACGCTAGCGGGGACAGATACGCAGTATTTT.

J is TRBJ1-3 and V is TRBV10-3; D may be TRBD1 (6 bases). From germline, CDR1 is ENHRY and CDR2 SYGVKD. Trimming took off 0 bases at V and 2 bases at J, with 8 bases between the two ends. The CDR3 is 15 amino acids. The DNA for the CDR3 is TGTGCCATCAGTGAGTCACGGGACACTGGAAACACCATATATTTT. The encoded protein is CAISESRDTGNTIYF.

This clone was detected only once. The genes are TRBV30 and TRBJ2-5, with no clear D. The CDR3 consists of 14 residues. Trimming left V 0 bases short and J 2 bases short, with 10 bases between. Germline V lookup: CDR1 GTSNPN, CDR2 SVGIG (reference sequence). The CDR3 region has the DNA TGTGCCTGGAGTGTAGTCGAATTACAAGAGACCCAGTACTTC. Protein product: CAWSVVELQETQYF.

The chain recombines TRBV7-9 with TRBJ2-2; the D gene is possibly TRBD2 (7 bases). Germline lookup yields CDR1 SEHNR and CDR2 FQNEAQ (reference sequence). The CDR3 extends over 16 amino acids. V lost 5 bases to trimming and J lost 4 bases, with 17 bases between them. Here the CDR3 reads CASSPPRGASTGELFF. CDR3 in DNA: TGTGCCAGCAGCCCACCCCGGGGGGCGAGCACCGGGGAGCTGTTTTTT.

The chain couples TRBV7-2 to TRBJ2-7; 9 bases are shared with TRBD1. The germline V gene encodes CDR1 SGHTA and CDR2 FQGNSA. Trimming removed 5 bases from V and 2 bases from J; junction bases left unmatched: 7. This CDR3 is built from 15 residues. CDR3 protein: CASSRTGDFTYEQYF. The CDR3 region has the DNA TGTGCCAGCAGCCGGACAGGGGACTTTACCTACGAGCAGTACTTC.

Only a few counts were recorded for this clone. This sequence joins TRBV5-3 and TRBJ2-7; D unclear. TRBV5-3 has ORF status, its function being uncertain. This CDR3 is built from 13 residues. Trimming took off 4 bases at V and 0 bases at J, with 8 bases between the two ends. The CDR3 nucleotides read TGTGCCAGAAGCGCCGACAACTCCTACGAGCAGTACTTC. Translation: CARSADNSYEQYF.

The rearrangement joins TRBV28 to TRBJ2-7; D ambiguous. Per germline, CDR1 MDHEN and CDR2 SYDVKM. V was pared by 3 bases and J by 3 bases, with 15 bases between. The CDR3 extends over 15 amino acids. CDR3 coding DNA: TGTGCCAGCAGTTTCAAAGGGCCCAGCGACTACGAGCAGTACTTC. It translates to CASSFKGPSDYEQYF.

The chain carries TRBV5-6 and TRBJ1-1, with unresolved D. The V gene's germline CDR1 is SGHDT and CDR2 YYEEEE. V lost 4 bases and J 8 bases, leaving 9 bases between the germline ends. The CDR3 has 11 amino acids. CDR3 loop: CASSDSEEAFF. As DNA, the CDR3 is TGTGCCAGCAGCGACTCAGAAGAAGCTTTCTTT.

The rearrangement links TRBV9 to TRBJ2-5, with TRBD2 identical over 7 bases. Trimming took 3 bases from V and 4 from J; bases not matched to a gene: 9. The CDR3 extends over 15 amino acids. Germline V CDR1 and CDR2: SGDLS, YYNGEE. In DNA form, the CDR3 reads TGTGCCAGCAGCGCTCAGGGAGGGCTACCAGAGACCCAGTACTTC. Translation: CASSAQGGLPETQYF.

The V call is TRBV13, the J call TRBJ2-7, with 9 bases fitting TRBD2. V lost 5 bases, J lost 5 bases, and 10 bases stayed unmatched. This CDR3 comprises 15 residues. Germline V CDR1 and CDR2: PRHDT, FYEKMQ (reference sequence). The CDR3 loop is CASSTVAGEIHEQYF. CDR3 nucleotide sequence: TGTGCCAGCAGCACCGTAGCGGGAGAAATCCACGAGCAGTACTTC.

Comment on this clone: Different DNA sequences within this sample yield the same CDR3. The chain couples TRBV6-6 to TRBJ2-1; D may be TRBD1 or TRBD2 (6 bases each). Germline V gene sequence: CDR1 MNHNY, CDR2 SVGAGI (reference sequence). The length of the CDR3 is 12 residues. Trimming shortened V by 10 bases and J by 4 bases, and 11 bases separated the two germline ends. This chain's CDR3 is CATLGGYNEQFF. The CDR3 nucleotides are TGTGCCACTCTAGGGGGGTACAATGAGCAGTTCTTC.

The chain employs TRBV5-1 and TRBJ2-1, with 8 bases fitting TRBD1. Germline values: CDR1 SGHRS, CDR2 YFSETQ. The length of the CDR3 is 13 residues. V lost 4 bases to trimming and J lost 10 bases; unmatched junction nucleotides: 7. The CDR3: CASSRGTGNEQFF. CDR3 in DNA: TGCGCCAGCAGCCGTGGGACAGGTAACGAGCAGTTCTTC. Filled out from reference TRBV5-1 and TRBJ2-1, the complete variable domain reads KAGVTQTPRYLIKTRGQQVTLSCSPISGHRSVSWYQQTPGQGLQFLFEYFSETQRNKGNFPGRFSGRQFSNSRSEMNVSTLELGDSALYLCASSRGTGNEQFFGPGTRLTVL.

The chain combines TRBV27 with TRBJ1-1, with TRBD1 identical over 8 bases. With V trimmed by 5 bases and J by 6 bases, 8 bases remained unmatched. Germline V gene data show CDR1 as MNHEY and CDR2 as SMNVEV (reference sequence). CDR3 length: 14 amino acids. CDR3: CASSIQGVRAEAFF. CDR3 sequence (DNA): TGTGCCAGCAGTATACAGGGGGTAAGGGCTGAAGCTTTCTTT.

This chain joins TRBV5-1 and TRBJ2-2; D may be TRBD2 (6 bases). The CDR3 consists of 19 residues. The ends were cut back, 5 bases at V and 2 bases at J, with 25 bases in the middle. CDR1 and CDR2 from the germline V gene are SGHRS and YFSETQ. The CDR3 here is CASRREVPIVAVNTGELFF. Here the CDR3 DNA reads TGCGCCAGCAGACGAGAGGTCCCGATTGTAGCGGTTAACACCGGGGAGCTGTTTTTT.

The gene calls are TRBV7-2 and TRBJ2-3; perhaps TRBD2 as D (6 bases). Trimming took off 8 bases at V and 1 base at J, with 10 bases between the two ends. This CDR3 has 13 amino acids. Looked up from germline, CDR1 is SGHTA and CDR2 is FQGNSA. The CDR3 reads CASLIAGTDTQYF. The CDR3 coding sequence is TGTGCCAGCCTCATAGCGGGCACAGATACGCAGTATTTT.

The chain combines TRBV28 with TRBJ2-4; D tentatively fits TRBD1 or TRBD2 (5 bases each). V was cut by 4 bases and J by 9 bases, with 19 bases left in between. The CDR3 sequence is 15 residues long. Germline V CDR1 and CDR2: MDHEN, SYDVKM. Here the CDR3 reads CASSSGTPDVGIQYF. The DNA for the CDR3 is TGTGCCAGCAGTTCCGGGACCCCTGATGTGGGCATTCAGTACTTC.

To note about this clone: One end of the junction is discordant with germline, which a read error may explain. Different DNA sequences within this sample yield the same CDR3. The rearrangement uses TRBV5-4 and TRBJ1-2; no definite D call. CDR3 length: 16 residues. Germline CDR1 is SGHNT and CDR2 is YYREEE (reference sequence). CDR3 region: CASSQDPPDLDYGYTF. The CDR3 DNA is TGCGCCAGCAGCCAAGATCCCCCAGACTTGGACTATGGCTACACCTTC. Full variable domain (missing parts from reference TRBV5-4 and TRBJ1-2): ETGVTQSPTHLIKTRGQQVTLRCSSQSGHNTVSWYQQALGQGPQFIFQYYREEENGRGNFPPRFSGLQFPNYSSELNVNALELDDSALYLCASSQDPPDLDYGYTFGSGTRLTVV.

V gene TRBV30 combines with J gene TRBJ2-1, with 10 bases fitting TRBD1. This CDR3 comprises 11 residues. Germline V gene lookup returns CDR1 GTSNPN and CDR2 SVGIG (reference sequence). J gave up 16 bases and V 3 bases, and 6 bases lay outside the gene matches. The CDR3 DNA follows: TGTGCCTGGAGCAGCGGGACAGGGGATTTCTTC. Translating it yields CAWSSGTGDFF. Together with reference TRBV30 and TRBJ2-1, the CDR3 gives the full variable domain: SQTIHQWPATLVQPVGSPLSLECTVEGTSNPNLYWYRQAAGRGLQLLFYSVGIGQISSEVPQNLSASRPQDRQFILSSKKLLLSDSGFYLCAWSSGTGDFFGPGTRLTVL.

The chain has TRBV7-9 and TRBJ1-1; 7 bases agree with TRBD1. CDR1 and CDR2 (germline): SEHNR, FQNEAQ (reference sequence). The CDR3 is 14 residues long. The ends lost 8 bases at V and 5 bases at J; junction bases unmatched: 11. CDR3 amino acids: CASDGTEVRTEAFF. The CDR3 nucleotides are TGTGCCAGCGACGGGACAGAAGTCCGGACTGAAGCTTTCTTT.